A selection of T cell receptor beta chains follows, all from one sample in a study of cytomegalovirus exposure and HLA in healthy donors. The data were produced by immunoSEQ multiplex PCR, yet TCRdb's version contains in-frame clones alone and is incomplete. The profile shows some 180,000 clones, around 80% of them singletons. Sequencing was performed on PBMCs. The receptors were sampled from a woman younger than 30 in good health and CMV-seronegative. CDR3s include the opening cysteine and the closing phenylalanine or tryptophan. D genes are given only for firm matches. Clone sizes are given selectively: once, few, many, or a class where the clone is expanded.

V,J,D,size,DNA,CDR3
TRBV19,TRBJ2-3,-,-,TGTGCCAGTAGTATAGACAGATTCACAGATACGCAGTATTTT,CASSIDRFTDTQYF
TRBV27,TRBJ1-2,TRBD1,-,TGTGCCAGCAGTTTAACAGGGGGGTCTTACGGCTACACCTTC,CASSLTGGSYGYTF
TRBV9,TRBJ2-7,TRBD1,-,TGTGCCAGCAGCGTAGGGACAGGTGCCTACGAGCAGTACTTC,CASSVGTGAYEQYF
TRBV6-5,TRBJ1-1,-,few,TGTGCCAGCAGTTACTCAACCTCACTACGCACTGAAGCTTTCTTT,CASSYSTSLRTEAFF
TRBV4-3,TRBJ1-5,TRBD1,few,TGCGCCAGCAGCCAAGATTACAGGGGGTTGGGTCAGCCCCAGCATTTT,CASSQDYRGLGQPQHF
TRBV19,TRBJ1-1,TRBD1,few,TGTGCCAGTAGTATTGGACAGGGCACTGAAGCTTTCTTT,CASSIGQGTEAFF
TRBV2,TRBJ1-2,TRBD1,-,TGTGCCAGCAGGAAGGGGACCAGGGGGGATGGCTACACCTTC,CASRKGTRGDGYTF
TRBV7-9,TRBJ1-2,-,once,TGTGCCAGCAGCTTCGGCAATTTCGGGGGGCAAGGCTACACCTTC,CASSFGNFGGQGYTF
TRBV11-3,TRBJ1-1,-,-,TGTGCCAGCAGCTTAGGGGCAGGGCGGGCTTTCTTT,CASSLGAGRAFF
TRBV7-9,TRBJ2-7,TRBD1,many,TGTGCCAGCAGCTTAGTTCCGACAGGGCCACACTACTACGAGCAGTACTTC,CASSLVPTGPHYYEQYF
TRBV25-1,TRBJ1-1,-,-,TGTGCCAGCAGGATCGACAGTAACACTGAAGCTTTCTTT,CASRIDSNTEAFF
TRBV7-9,TRBJ2-2,TRBD1,few,TGTGCCAGCAGACCGACAGGGCAAAACACCGGGGAGCTGTTTTTT,CASRPTGQNTGELFF
TRBV5-4,TRBJ1-6,-,-,TGTGCATACCAAGTCGGGGGTACGGGTAATTCACCCCTCCACTTT,CAYQVGGTGNSPLHF
TRBV28,TRBJ2-2,-,-,TGTGCCAGCAGCCCACCCCCGGCCGGGGAGCTGTTTTTT,CASSPPPAGELFF
TRBV13,TRBJ2-1,TRBD2,-,TGTGCCAGCAGCACAGGACTAGCGGTGAGCTCCTACAATGAGCAGTTCTTC,CASSTGLAVSSYNEQFF
TRBV19,TRBJ2-5,TRBD1,-,TGTGCCAGTAGGTCCTCCGGGACAGGGAGAAAGGAGACCCAGTACTTC,CASRSSGTGRKETQYF
TRBV28,TRBJ2-7,TRBD2,-,TGTGCCAGCAGTCCTAGCGGAGGGACCTACGAGCAGTACTTC,CASSPSGGTYEQYF
TRBV18,TRBJ1-1,TRBD1,-,TGTGCCAGCTCACCAAGGATGAGAGACAGGGGTAACACTGAAGCTTTCTTT,CASSPRMRDRGNTEAFF
TRBV19,TRBJ2-3,TRBD2,-,TGTGCCAGTAGTATAGGAGGGACTAGCGGGAGGGCCGATACGCAGTATTTT,CASSIGGTSGRADTQYF
TRBV28,TRBJ1-5,TRBD1,-,TGTGCCAGCAGATGGGACAGAAATCAGCCCCAGCATTTT,CASRWDRNQPQHF
TRBV28,TRBJ2-7,-,-,TGTGCCAGCAGATCCCCGGGACTCCTCACTAGGGAGCAGTACTTC,CASRSPGLLTREQYF
TRBV5-6,TRBJ1-2,-,-,TGTGCCAGCAGCTTGATTTTTGGGCCCCGGAAGGGCTACACCTTC,CASSLIFGPRKGYTF
TRBV30,TRBJ1-6,-,-,TGTGCCTGGAGTGTATTCGGGGTGAGGAATTCACCCCTCCACTTT,CAWSVFGVRNSPLHF
TRBV5-1,TRBJ2-3,-,-,TGCGCCAGCAGCTACGGGTCAAGCACAGATACGCAGTATTTT,CASSYGSSTDTQYF
TRBV18,TRBJ1-1,-,-,TGTGCCAGCTCACGTATGAATACAAACACTGAAGCTTTCTTT,CASSRMNTNTEAFF
TRBV10-3,TRBJ2-2,TRBD2,once,TGTGCCATCAGTGACGATCTAGCGGCGAACACCGGGGAGCTGTTTTTT,CAISDDLAANTGELFF
TRBV7-9,TRBJ2-5,-,-,TGTTCCAGCAGCTTAGGGGCTGGGTCTCATCAAGAGACCCAGTACTTC,CSSSLGAGSHQETQYF
TRBV6-6,TRBJ1-2,TRBD1,few,TGTGCCAGCAGTTCTTTACAGGGGGGTGGCTACACCTTC,CASSSLQGGGYTF
TRBV30,TRBJ2-1,TRBD2,-,TGTGCCTGGAGTGTACCGTCACGGGGACTAGCAAACAATGAGCAGTTCTTC,CAWSVPSRGLANNEQFF
TRBV9,TRBJ2-5,-,-,TGTGCCAGCAGCGTCGGTCAGGCAGGGCAGGAGACCCAGTACTTC,CASSVGQAGQETQYF
TRBV10-1,TRBJ2-2,-,-,TGCGCCAGCAGTGTGGGAAAAGCGGCTAGAGCCGGGGAGCTGTTTTTT,CASSVGKAARAGELFF
TRBV7-6,TRBJ2-3,TRBD2,-,TGTGCCAGCAGCTTCGGGACTAGCGGAAGCACAGATACGCAGTATTTT,CASSFGTSGSTDTQYF